The rows below give T cell receptor beta chains drawn from one sample of a study of OX40 agonist ivuxolimab in advanced cancers. The method was immunoSEQ multiplex PCR; TCRdb's version includes in-frame clones alone and lacks a portion of them. The sample has 90,000 to 100,000 clones, about 88% seen once. Sequenced material: CD4+ or CD8+ T cells sorted from blood, taken in a trial of the OX40 agonist ivuxolimab. The receptors come from an adult with an advanced solid tumor such as melanoma, head and neck, liver or kidney cancer. Both conserved end residues are part of each CDR3. The order of the fields is V gene, clone size, J gene, CDR3 length, D gene, CDR3 DNA, CDR3 protein. A D gene is named only where the DNA matches it firmly. Where a row states a size, it is once, few, many or the class of an expanded clone; other rows omit it.

v_gene: TRBV6-5; abundance: -; j_gene: TRBJ2-3; len: 15; d_gene: TRBD2; CDR3nt: TGTGCCAGCAGTCCGGGACTAGCGGGACCAGATACGCAGTATTTT; CDR3aa: CASSPGLAGPDTQYF
v_gene: TRBV9; abundance: -; j_gene: TRBJ1-6; len: 14; d_gene: -; CDR3nt: TGTGCCAGCAGCGTAGAACCAGTAAATTCACCCCTCCACTTT; CDR3aa: CASSVEPVNSPLHF
v_gene: TRBV2; abundance: -; j_gene: TRBJ2-3; len: 13; d_gene: TRBD1; CDR3nt: TGTGCCATCCCGGGACAGAGGTCAGATACGCAGTATTTT; CDR3aa: CAIPGQRSDTQYF
v_gene: TRBV11-2; abundance: once; j_gene: TRBJ2-5; len: 11; d_gene: -; CDR3nt: TGTGCCAGCAGCTTTTTTCAGACCCAGTACTTC; CDR3aa: CASSFFQTQYF
v_gene: TRBV7-3; abundance: -; j_gene: TRBJ2-3; len: 14; d_gene: TRBD2; CDR3nt: TGTGCCAGCAGCCTTACTGGCGGGGGAGATACGCAGTATTTT; CDR3aa: CASSLTGGGDTQYF
v_gene: TRBV11-2; abundance: -; j_gene: TRBJ2-3; len: 15; d_gene: -; CDR3nt: TGTGCCAGCAGCTTAGACGGGGGCCGGGTGGATACGCAGTATTTT; CDR3aa: CASSLDGGRVDTQYF
v_gene: TRBV5-1; abundance: -; j_gene: TRBJ2-1; len: 15; d_gene: TRBD2; CDR3nt: TGCGCCAGCAGCTTTAGCGGGATGTCGGGCAATGAGCAGTTCTTC; CDR3aa: CASSFSGMSGNEQFF
v_gene: TRBV2; abundance: -; j_gene: TRBJ1-2; len: 11; d_gene: -; CDR3nt: TGTGCCAGCAGCAGACTCTATGGCTACACCTTC; CDR3aa: CASSRLYGYTF
v_gene: TRBV18; abundance: -; j_gene: TRBJ2-3; len: 13; d_gene: -; CDR3nt: TGTGCCAGCTCACCTTCCCCCTCCGATACGCAGTATTTT; CDR3aa: CASSPSPSDTQYF
v_gene: TRBV4-1; abundance: -; j_gene: TRBJ2-3; len: 14; d_gene: -; CDR3nt: TGCGCCAGCAGCCAACACACAGGGACAGATACGCAGTATTTT; CDR3aa: CASSQHTGTDTQYF
v_gene: TRBV18; abundance: -; j_gene: TRBJ2-5; len: 13; d_gene: -; CDR3nt: TGTGCCAGCTCTCCCGGATCTCAAGAGACCCAGTACTTC; CDR3aa: CASSPGSQETQYF
v_gene: TRBV19; abundance: -; j_gene: TRBJ1-1; len: 13; d_gene: -; CDR3nt: TGTGCCACTTCCCTGAATCGTAGGACTGAAGCTTTCTTT; CDR3aa: CATSLNRRTEAFF